This entry lists 23 T cell receptor beta chains sequenced from one sample in a study of T-cell reconstitution after alpha-beta-depleted transplantation in children. Preparation of the TCRbeta library was carried out with unique molecular identifiers. TCRdb re-called the PCR reads through MiXCR, storing one row per CDR3 protein. The sample lists about 610,000 distinct CDR3 sequences; under 12% were seen once. The specimen comprised PBMCs from the stem cell graft donor, sampled from the stem cell graft. The receptor set was obtained from a human donor who donated a stem cell graft to a child with acute myeloid leukemia.

This chain uses TRBV4-3 with TRBJ2-1, with D perhaps matching TRBD2 (6 bases). CDR3 length: 17 amino acids. Trimming pared 4 bases from V and 0 bases from J, leaving 16 bases between. CDR1 is LGHNA and CDR2 is YSLEER in the germline V gene. In DNA, the CDR3 is TGCGCCAGCAGCCCACAGAGCGGGTGGAGCTCCTACAATGAGCAGTTCTTC. Translating gives CASSPQSGWSSYNEQFF.

The sample holds a few counts of this clonotype. J is TRBJ1-1 and V is TRBV20-1; D gene ambiguous. The V end was cut by 4 bases, the J end by 5 bases, with 8 bases between. This CDR3 contains 11 residues. The germline CDR1 and CDR2 sequences are DFQATT and SNEGSKA (reference sequence). The CDR3 nucleotides read TGCAGTGCTATACGGTGGACTGAAGCTTTCTTT. Amino acid sequence: CSAIRWTEAFF.

This clonotype was recorded a few times. The chain has TRBV4-2 and TRBJ2-7, with 7 bases that match TRBD1. The CDR3 sequence is 15 residues long. Germline V lookup: CDR1 LGHNA, CDR2 YNFKEQ. The V and J ends lost 2 bases and 7 bases, in that order; junction bases with no gene match: 11. This CDR3 is CASSQSSGGSREQYF. The CDR3 nucleotides are TGTGCCAGCAGCCAATCTTCAGGGGGATCACGGGAGCAGTACTTC.

V usage is TRBV5-4 and J usage is TRBJ1-6; 8 bases are a match to TRBD1. Germline V gene sequence: CDR1 SGHNT, CDR2 YYREEE (reference sequence). This CDR3 region has 16 residues. Trimming removed 4 bases from V and 10 bases from J; junction bases left unmatched: 13. The CDR3 is CASSGRRGTGKSPLHF. The CDR3 nucleotides read TGTGCCAGCAGCGGGAGGAGAGGGACAGGCAAATCACCCCTCCACTTT.

This rearrangement joins TRBV29-1 to TRBJ2-7, with D perhaps matching TRBD1 or TRBD2 (5 bases each). Germline V gives CDR1 SQVTM, CDR2 ANQGSEA. The CDR3 has 14 amino acids. V was shortened by 3 bases and J by 4 bases, with 16 bases between the two germline ends. DNA for the CDR3: TGCAGCGTTGATCCGGGACCGCCATTTTACGAGCAGTACTTC. It is translated as CSVDPGPPFYEQYF.

At least ten counts were recorded for this clonotype. The chain has TRBV12-3 or TRBV12-4 and TRBJ2-1; TRBD1 is a possible D gene (7 bases). V shed 5 bases and J shed 5 bases, with 13 bases lying between them. The CDR3 runs to 14 residues. The CDR3 sequence: CASSPGGTNNEQFF. CDR3 nucleotides: TGTGCCAGCAGTCCAGGGGGGACGAACAATGAGCAGTTCTTC.

This clonotype was detected ten times or more. This sequence joins TRBV6-5 and TRBJ2-1; possibly TRBD2 for D (5 bases). Trimming left V 6 bases short and J 7 bases short, with 7 bases between. CDR1 and CDR2 (germline): MNHEY, SVGAGI. The CDR3 runs to 11 residues. CDR3 amino acids: CASRRGNEQFF. In DNA, the CDR3 is TGTGCCAGCAGGCGCGGGAATGAGCAGTTCTTC.

This chain uses TRBV4-1 with TRBJ1-4; D is unresolved. The CDR3 sequence is 16 residues long. Trimming took 0 bases from V and 0 from J, leaving 8 bases between them. Germline values: CDR1 MGHRA, CDR2 YSYEKL. For the CDR3, the DNA is TGCGCCAGCAGCCAAGAACCTCCTGCAACTAATGAAAAACTGTTTTTT. As protein: CASSQEPPATNEKLFF.

The rearrangement links TRBV6-1 to TRBJ2-3; D is uncertain. Germline assignment: CDR1 MNHNS and CDR2 SASEGT. Between the trimmed V and J ends, which lost 5 bases and 5 bases, there was a span of 8 bases. There are 12 residues in the CDR3. The CDR3 loop reads CASSRIIDTQYF. CDR3 DNA: TGTGCCAGCAGTCGGATCATAGATACGCAGTATTTT.

The J gene is TRBJ2-7, the V gene TRBV27, with a weak D call TRBD2 (6 bases). The germline V gene has CDR1 MNHEY and CDR2 SMNVEV (reference sequence). The CDR3 consists of 13 residues. V gave up 8 bases and J gave up 5 bases, with 16 bases separating them. The CDR3 region has the DNA TGTGCCAGCTACGGACTACCCGGGGACGAGCAGTACTTC. It yields the protein CASYGLPGDEQYF.

There are many counts of this clonotype. The gene calls are TRBV5-6 and TRBJ2-1; no reliable D call. V lost 4 bases and J 9 bases, leaving 8 bases between the germline ends. The CDR3 totals 11 residues. The V gene's germline CDR1 is SGHDT and CDR2 YYEEEE. This CDR3 is CASSQASEQFF. CDR3 DNA sequence: TGTGCCAGCAGCCAAGCTAGTGAGCAGTTCTTC.

Only a few counts were recorded for this clonotype. The V and J genes are TRBV24-1 and TRBJ2-3; the D is unclear. V gave up 5 bases and J gave up 6 bases, with 17 bases separating them. The CDR3 contains 15 residues. The germline V gene has CDR1 KGHDR and CDR2 SFDVKD. CDR3 nucleotide sequence: TGTGCCACCAGTGTAGGCAGTCCCCGGGTGGATACGCAGTATTTT. Amino acids: CATSVGSPRVDTQYF.

This clonotype was recorded a few times. The chain is built from TRBV20-1 and TRBJ2-7; tentatively, D is TRBD2 (6 bases). Looked up from germline, CDR1 is DFQATT and CDR2 is SNEGSKA (reference sequence). Trimming took 3 bases from V and 3 from J, leaving 15 bases between them. The CDR3 covers 14 residues. The DNA of the CDR3 is TGCAGTGCTAGGAGGCGGGGTGCTAACTACGAGCAGTACTTC. Translated, it gives CSARRRGANYEQYF.

The rearrangement uses TRBV15 and TRBJ1-4; D gene uncertain. The CDR3 sequence is 15 residues long. Trimming removed 5 bases from V and 8 bases from J, with 18 bases in between. Germline V lookup: CDR1 LNHNV, CDR2 YYDKDF (reference sequence). The CDR3 DNA reads TGTGCCACCAGCGCCCGGGAGCAGGCGGACGAAAAACTGTTTTTT. Amino acids: CATSAREQADEKLFF.

J is TRBJ2-6 and V is TRBV5-1, with 7 bases that match TRBD1. The length of the CDR3 is 15 residues. V trimming: 5 bases; J trimming: 2 bases; junction bases outside the gene matches: 4. Germline V gene lookup returns CDR1 SGHRS and CDR2 YFSETQ. As DNA, the CDR3 is TGCGCCAGCAGTGACAGGGTACCTGGGGCCAACGTCCTGACTTTC. Amino acid sequence: CASSDRVPGANVLTF.

This clonotype was seen at least ten times. The chain uses TRBV10-3 and TRBJ2-2, with D unclear. V dropped 3 bases and J dropped 1 base, with 3 bases sitting between them. The CDR3 is 13 amino acids. CDR1 is ENHRY, CDR2 SYGVKD, per germline. The CDR3 loop reads CAISDQNTGELFF. The CDR3 nucleotides are TGTGCCATCAGTGATCAGAACACCGGGGAGCTGTTTTTT.

The gene calls are TRBV20-1 and TRBJ1-6, with D perhaps TRBD1 (6 bases). Trimming removed 3 bases at V and 5 bases at J, with 11 bases between. This CDR3 is 14 amino acids long. Germline CDR1 and CDR2: DFQATT and SNEGSKA (reference sequence). The chain's CDR3 is CSASRGADNSPLHF. The DNA of the CDR3 is TGCAGTGCTAGCCGGGGGGCCGATAATTCACCCCTCCACTTT.

This clonotype was recorded a few times. The rearrangement joins TRBV18 to TRBJ2-1; D possibly corresponds to TRBD2 (6 bases). Germline values: CDR1 KGHSH, CDR2 LQKENI. The CDR3 contains 14 residues. Trimming cost V 2 bases and J 15 bases, with 20 bases left between them. The CDR3 DNA is TGTGCCAGCTCACCAGTTCGGGACGTAGGGAGGCGGTTCTTC. Protein: CASSPVRDVGRRFF. Drawing the rest from reference TRBV18 and TRBJ2-1, the complete variable domain is NAGVMQNPRHLVRRRGQEARLRCSPMKGHSHVYWYRQLPEEGLKFMVYLQKENIIDESGMPKERFSAEFPKEGPSILRIQQVVRGDSAAYFCASSPVRDVGRRFFGPGTRLTVL.

V is TRBV6-5 and J is TRBJ2-3; 8 nucleotides agree with TRBD2. The V gene's germline CDR1 is MNHEY and CDR2 SVGAGI. The CDR3 sequence is 17 residues long. The ends lost 5 bases at V and 2 bases at J; junction bases unmatched: 12. In nucleotides, the CDR3 is TGTGCCAGCAGTAACCCTTTAGCGGGACTCACCACAGATACGCAGTATTTT. This sequence encodes CASSNPLAGLTTDTQYF.

The CDR3 region is CASSFKRDPYGDTQYF. The CDR3 bases are TGTGCCAGCAGTTTTAAGCGGGACCCATACGGGGATACGCAGTATTTT. V and J are TRBV12-3 or TRBV12-4 and TRBJ2-3; 7 bases are a match to TRBD2. Trimming cost V 3 bases and J 6 bases; bases outside gene matches: 12. The CDR3 covers 16 residues.

Only a few counts were recorded for this clonotype. J is TRBJ2-2 and V is TRBV4-3; D possibly corresponds to TRBD2 (6 bases). CDR1 is LGHNA and CDR2 is YSLEER in the germline V gene. The CDR3 length is 16 residues. Trimming shortened V by 2 bases and J by 5 bases, and 15 bases separated the two germline ends. The CDR3 loop reads CASSQPQGGGTGELFF. DNA of the CDR3: TGCGCCAGCAGCCAACCCCAGGGTGGGGGGACCGGGGAGCTGTTTTTT.

This clonotype appeared many times. V usage is TRBV27 and J usage is TRBJ2-1, with 7 nucleotides matching TRBD1. Germline lookup yields CDR1 MNHEY and CDR2 SMNVEV (reference sequence). V gave up 5 bases and J gave up 3 bases; unmatched junction bases: 4. The CDR3 is made up of 14 amino acids. The CDR3 bases are TGTGCCAGCAGTGCCGGGACAGTCTACAATGAGCAGTTCTTC. It yields the protein CASSAGTVYNEQFF.

This clonotype showed up just a few times. V and J are TRBV5-1 and TRBJ2-5, with D perhaps matching TRBD1 (6 bases). CDR3 length: 14 amino acids. V was pared by 6 bases and J by 4 bases, with 16 bases between. From germline, CDR1 is SGHRS and CDR2 YFSETQ. CDR3 amino acids: CASNQIGQSETQYF. CDR3 sequence (DNA): TGCGCCAGCAACCAAATCGGACAGTCAGAGACCCAGTACTTC. The full variable domain, rest sourced from reference TRBV5-1 and TRBJ2-5, is KAGVTQTPRYLIKTRGQQVTLSCSPISGHRSVSWYQQTPGQGLQFLFEYFSETQRNKGNFPGRFSGRQFSNSRSEMNVSTLELGDSALYLCASNQIGQSETQYFGPGTRLLVL.